The next 26 T cell receptor beta chains were all read from a single sample in a study of T cell changes during pregnancy in multiple sclerosis. Produced via immunoSEQ multiplex PCR; TCRdb's table is partial and in-frame only. The sample consists of fewer than 85,000 clones, approximately 92% of them appearing once. The material was peripheral blood, obtained before pregnancy. The receptor source for this set is a female donor with multiple sclerosis, enrolled in a pregnancy study.

Only one count was recorded for this clone. The chain joins TRBV11-3 to TRBJ2-7; 12 bases match TRBD2. CDR3 length: 15 amino acids. J lost 7 bases, V lost 2 bases, and 6 bases had no gene match. CDR1 SGHNT and CDR2 YENEEA come from the germline V gene. The CDR3 protein is CASSLRLAGVVEQYF. The CDR3 nucleotides are TGTGCCAGCAGCTTAAGACTAGCGGGAGTGGTTGAGCAGTACTTC. Combining the CDR3 with reference TRBV11-3 and TRBJ2-7 gives the whole variable domain EAGVVQSPRYKIIEKKQPVAFWCNPISGHNTLYWYLQNLGQGPELLIRYENEEAVDDSQLPKDRFSAERLKGVDSTLKIQPAELGDSAVYLCASSLRLAGVVEQYFGPGTRLTVT.

The chain uses TRBV27 and TRBJ2-7; 7 bases agree with TRBD1. CDR3 length equals 14 residues. CDR1 and CDR2 from the germline V gene are MNHEY and SMNVEV (reference sequence). With 8 bases clipped from V and 2 bases from J, the junction kept 9 bases outside the gene matches. CDR3 in amino acids: CASGVTGSTYEQYF. The CDR3, as DNA: TGTGCCAGCGGAGTGACAGGGTCGACCTACGAGCAGTACTTC.

The rearrangement joins TRBV4-1 to TRBJ1-2; TRBD1 matches 8 bases. Germline CDR1 and CDR2: MGHRA and YSYEKL. J was trimmed by 6 bases and V by 3 bases; bases with no gene match: 9. The CDR3 is 15 residues long. As DNA, the CDR3 is TGCGCCAGCAGCCAGAGGGACAGGATCTTAGATGGCTACACCTTC. It yields the protein CASSQRDRILDGYTF.

This sequence joins TRBV18 and TRBJ2-1; D uncertain. Trimming took off 3 bases at V and 0 bases at J, with 12 bases between the two ends. The CDR3 runs 16 residues. Looked up from germline, CDR1 is KGHSH and CDR2 is LQKENI. CDR3 DNA: TGTGCCAGCTCACCGGCGGCAGCGCTCTCCTACAATGAGCAGTTCTTC. This gives the protein CASSPAAALSYNEQFF.

The rearrangement uses TRBV5-1 and TRBJ2-7; possibly TRBD2 for D (7 bases). This CDR3 contains 14 residues. Germline assignment: CDR1 SGHRS and CDR2 YFSETQ. V was cut by 3 bases and J by 6 bases, with 16 bases left in between. The CDR3 loop is CASSSGEGVTEQYF. The CDR3 bases are TGCGCCAGCAGCTCAGGGGAGGGAGTGACCGAGCAGTACTTC.

The chain combines TRBV7-3 with TRBJ1-1, with unresolved D. Germline CDR1 SGHTA, CDR2 FQGTGA. This CDR3 has 13 amino acids. Trimming removed 1 base from V and 1 base from J, with 4 bases in between. CDR3 sequence reads: CASSLRANTEAFF. CDR3 sequence (DNA): TGTGCCAGCAGCTTAAGGGCGAACACTGAAGCTTTCTTT.

V gene TRBV6-5 combines with J gene TRBJ2-5; TRBD1 might be the D (6 bases). CDR3 size: 12 residues. The germline CDR1 and CDR2 sequences are MNHEY and SVGAGI. Trimming took off 8 bases at V and 2 bases at J, with 9 bases between the two ends. Here the CDR3 reads CASGTQQETQYF. CDR3 DNA: TGTGCCAGCGGGACACAGCAAGAGACCCAGTACTTC.

J is TRBJ1-1 and V is TRBV4-3; D is possibly TRBD1 (5 bases). CDR1 is LGHNA, CDR2 YSLEER, per germline. Trimming shortened V by 5 bases and J by 6 bases, and 16 bases separated the two germline ends. This CDR3 is 14 amino acids long. This CDR3 is CASSKAPGGAEAFF. The DNA of the CDR3 is TGCGCCAGCAGCAAAGCCCCCGGGGGGGCTGAAGCTTTCTTT.

J is TRBJ2-1 and V is TRBV19, with D tentatively TRBD1 (6 bases). The CDR3 totals 13 residues. CDR1 and CDR2 from the germline V gene are LNHDA and SQIVND (reference sequence). V lost 0 bases, J lost 9 bases, and 9 bases lay in between. Written as DNA, the CDR3 is TGTGCCAGTAGTATAGACGTCAGGGGTGAGCAGTTCTTC. It specifies CASSIDVRGEQFF.

This sequence joins TRBV7-9 and TRBJ1-2; the D gene is possibly TRBD1 (5 bases). This CDR3 region has 16 residues. Trimming took off 4 bases at V and 4 bases at J, with 19 bases between the two ends. Germline-derived CDR1 and CDR2 are SEHNR and FQNEAQ (reference sequence). Written as DNA, the CDR3 is TGTGCCAGCAGCTCGGGACTGGGCACGGCCGGCTATGGCTACACCTTC. It yields the protein CASSSGLGTAGYGYTF.

This chain joins TRBV14 and TRBJ2-7, with TRBD2 matching 9 bases. The CDR3 is 12 residues long. Germline CDR1 is SGHDN and CDR2 is FVKESK. After removal of 1 base from V and 12 bases from J, the junction contained 4 bases not matched to a gene. CDR3 sequence (DNA): TGTGCCAGCAGCCAAGGGGCGGGAGGGCCGTACTTC. This translates into CASSQGAGGPYF.

The V gene is TRBV5-1, the J gene TRBJ2-1; 16 bases map to TRBD2. V trimming: 3 bases; J trimming: 7 bases; junction bases outside the gene matches: 7. The CDR3 loop spans 17 amino acids. Germline V gene sequence: CDR1 SGHRS, CDR2 YFSETQ. DNA for the CDR3: TGCGCCAGCAGCTGGGGACTAGCGGGAGGGCCTTGGAATGAGCAGTTCTTC. Translated, it gives CASSWGLAGGPWNEQFF.

V and J are TRBV5-4 and TRBJ1-4, with D perhaps TRBD1 (6 bases). Per germline, CDR1 SGHNT and CDR2 YYREEE (reference sequence). The ends were cut back, 3 bases at V and 1 base at J, with 10 bases in the middle. This CDR3 spans 15 amino acids. The CDR3 region has the DNA TGTGCCAGCAGCTGGGAACAGGGAACTAATGAAAAACTGTTTTTT. This codes for CASSWEQGTNEKLFF.

The chain uses TRBV27 and TRBJ1-2, with TRBD1 as a possible D gene (6 bases). CDR1 MNHEY and CDR2 SMNVEV come from the germline V gene (reference sequence). V was trimmed by 6 bases and J by 0 bases, leaving 14 bases between them. This CDR3 is built from 15 residues. CDR3 region: CASSPTGRPNYGYTF. DNA of the CDR3: TGTGCCAGCAGCCCCACAGGGAGACCTAACTATGGCTACACCTTC.

The chain carries TRBV28 and TRBJ2-5, with 7 bases lining up with TRBD1. CDR1 MDHEN and CDR2 SYDVKM come from the germline V gene. J gave up 1 base and V 5 bases, and 10 bases lay outside the gene matches. The CDR3 consists of 16 residues. The CDR3 sequence: CASSVTGPGTQETQYF. DNA for the CDR3: TGTGCCAGCAGTGTGACAGGGCCAGGGACCCAAGAGACCCAGTACTTC.

CDR3 in amino acids: CASSQEIQFSGNTIYF. In DNA, the CDR3 is TGTGCCAGCAGCCAAGAAATACAGTTTTCCGGAAACACCATATATTTT. The chain carries TRBV14 and TRBJ1-3, with D hard to call. Germline values: CDR1 SGHDN, CDR2 FVKESK. CDR3 length: 16 amino acids. V dropped 0 bases and J dropped 4 bases, with 13 bases sitting between them.

The J gene is TRBJ2-5, the V gene TRBV28; D may be TRBD1 (5 bases). This CDR3 region has 14 residues. The germline V gene has CDR1 MDHEN and CDR2 SYDVKM. Trimming removed 8 bases at V and 2 bases at J, with 15 bases between. The CDR3 DNA is TGTGCCAGCCAAACAGGAAATGGGCAAGAGACCCAGTACTTC. Translating gives CASQTGNGQETQYF.

The chain uses TRBV5-1 and TRBJ2-7, with a possible D match to TRBD2 (6 bases). The CDR3 consists of 14 residues. V dropped 1 base and J dropped 5 bases, with 13 bases sitting between them. CDR1 is SGHRS and CDR2 is YFSETQ in the germline V gene. The CDR3 sequence is CASSLLRGYDEQYF. CDR3 nucleotide sequence: TGCGCCAGCAGCTTGCTTCGGGGGTACGACGAGCAGTACTTC.

V is TRBV7-9 and J is TRBJ2-7; D remains unclear. This CDR3 comprises 13 residues. CDR1 and CDR2 from the germline V gene are SEHNR and FQNEAQ (reference sequence). V was cut by 1 base and J by 2 bases, with 6 bases left in between. Here the CDR3 reads CASSLVEAYEQYF. DNA for the CDR3: TGTGCCAGCAGCTTAGTTGAGGCCTACGAGCAGTACTTC. The entire variable domain, with the rest obtained from reference TRBV7-9 and TRBJ2-7, is as follows: DTGVSQNPRHKITKRGQNVTFRCDPISEHNRLYWYRQTLGQGPEFLTYFQNEAQLEKSRLLSDRFSAERPKGSFSTLEIQRTEQGDSAMYLCASSLVEAYEQYFGPGTRLTVT.

The genes are TRBV5-1 and TRBJ2-6; 7 nucleotides line up with TRBD2. CDR3 length equals 19 residues. After removal of 0 bases from V and 0 bases from J, the junction contained 9 bases not matched to a gene. Germline V gene lookup returns CDR1 SGHRS and CDR2 YFSETQ. The CDR3 protein is CASSLDVSGPFSGANVLTF. CDR3 DNA: TGCGCCAGCAGCTTGGATGTTAGCGGGCCCTTCTCTGGGGCCAACGTCCTGACTTTC.

This chain links TRBV6-6 with TRBJ2-1; 10 positions agree with TRBD2. The CDR3 loop spans 16 amino acids. Trimming removed 6 bases from V and 6 bases from J; junction bases left unmatched: 11. Germline V gene lookup returns CDR1 MNHNY and CDR2 SVGAGI (reference sequence). This chain's CDR3 is CASSRRLAGVSNEQFF. As DNA, the CDR3 is TGTGCCAGCAGCCGACGGCTAGCGGGAGTTAGCAATGAGCAGTTCTTC.

The J gene is TRBJ2-5, the V gene TRBV20-1; no definite D call. Germline lookup yields CDR1 DFQATT and CDR2 SNEGSKA (reference sequence). The CDR3 is made up of 11 amino acids. V was pared by 3 bases and J by 5 bases, with 7 bases between. The CDR3 DNA is TGCAGTGCTAGCCACCGGGAGACCCAGTACTTC. It is translated as CSASHRETQYF.

The chain is built from TRBV9 and TRBJ2-5; D might be TRBD2 (7 bases). Germline lookup yields CDR1 SGDLS and CDR2 YYNGEE. This CDR3 is built from 15 residues. Trimming took 3 bases from V and 5 from J, leaving 17 bases between them. The CDR3 reads CASSGGGGRWETQYF. The CDR3 nucleotides read TGTGCCAGCAGCGGGGGAGGGGGGCGATGGGAGACCCAGTACTTC.

The rearrangement uses TRBV2 and TRBJ1-2, with 7 bases fitting TRBD1. V dropped 7 bases and J dropped 6; count of bases not matched to a gene: 11. CDR3 length: 14 residues. CDR1 is SNHLY, CDR2 FYNNEI, per germline. The chain's CDR3 is CASTLDRARNGYTF. The CDR3 coding sequence is TGTGCCAGCACCCTAGACAGGGCCAGGAATGGCTACACCTTC.

V is TRBV6-4 and J is TRBJ2-1, with 9 bases identical to TRBD2. V was pared by 4 bases and J by 3 bases, with 7 bases of the junction left unmatched. Germline CDR1 and CDR2: MRHNA and SNTAGT. The CDR3 runs to 16 residues. The CDR3 nucleotides read TGTGCCAGCAGTGTCTCGACTAGCGGAAACTACAATGAGCAGTTCTTC. Amino acid sequence: CASSVSTSGNYNEQFF.

The J gene is TRBJ1-1, the V gene TRBV9; 8 nucleotides align to TRBD1. Germline CDR1 is SGDLS and CDR2 is YYNGEE. The trim removed 4 bases at V and 6 bases at J, leaving 14 bases unmatched. This CDR3 comprises 16 residues. The CDR3 reads CASSTYPGQARPEAFF. The DNA for the CDR3 is TGTGCCAGCAGCACCTACCCGGGACAGGCCAGACCTGAAGCTTTCTTT.